One sample yielded the 25 T cell receptor beta chains listed below, sequenced in a study of CXCR3-negative and CXCR3-positive naive CD8 T cells. The TRB libraries of cDNA were built by UMI-labeled 5' RACE. TCRdb reworked the 5' RACE reads into one entry per CDR3 protein, no DNA. The specimen's table records 100,000 to 150,000 distinct CDR3 sequences. The sample taken for sequencing was naive CXCR3- CD8+ T cells from blood. Subset: CD45RO-CCR7+CD27+CD95- naive CD8+ T cells lacking CXCR3 (TNR3-). These receptors were collected from a human donor in good health. Some clones in this sample may be carry-over from other donors' samples.

This rearrangement joins TRBV29-1 to TRBJ1-2; TCRdb outputs TRBD1, but without DNA this stays unchecked. This CDR3 is 13 amino acids long. Per germline, CDR1 SQVTM and CDR2 ANQGSEA. The CDR3 sequence is CSVDKGGTYGYTF.

CDR3 amino acids: CASSFPEYTDTQYF. The gene calls are TRBV12-3 or TRBV12-4 and TRBJ2-3. The CDR3 covers 14 residues.

The chain carries TRBV9 and TRBJ2-6. Germline CDR1 SGDLS, CDR2 YYNGEE. The CDR3 is 17 amino acids. This CDR3 is CASSVQVIGSGANVLTF.

V and J are TRBV24-1 and TRBJ2-3. This CDR3 region has 15 residues. CDR1 is KGHDR and CDR2 is SFDVKD in the germline V gene. The CDR3 sequence: CATSAIDTSTDTQYF.

The genes are TRBV6-4 and TRBJ2-7; with no DNA, the TCRdb D assignment of TRBD1 cannot be verified. The CDR3 loop spans 15 amino acids. In germline, CDR1 is MRHNA, CDR2 SNTAGT. CDR3 amino acids: CASRTTRAGHYEQYF.

The chain uses TRBV28 and TRBJ2-2; TCRdb picks TRBD2, but there is no DNA to check that call. The CDR3 extends over 17 amino acids. Germline V gives CDR1 MDHEN, CDR2 SYDVKM. CDR3 region: CASSLPTREQNTGELFF.

J is TRBJ2-2 and V is TRBV24-1; TCRdb's assignment of TRBD2 cannot be checked, as there is no DNA. Germline CDR1 is KGHDR and CDR2 is SFDVKD. This CDR3 contains 19 residues. CDR3 protein: CATSDPGLAAEPNTGELFF.

The chain combines TRBV12-3 or TRBV12-4 with TRBJ2-1; TCRdb's D call of TRBD2 is untestable without DNA. The CDR3 sequence is 18 residues long. Here the CDR3 reads CASSPSAGARSSYNEQFF.

The chain carries TRBV28 and TRBJ2-7; there is no DNA to check the TCRdb D call of TRBD2. The CDR3 totals 16 residues. CDR1 MDHEN and CDR2 SYDVKM come from the germline V gene. CDR3 protein: CASSSQEDQISYEQYF.

The chain is built from TRBV4-2 and TRBJ2-7; the TCRdb D gene call, TRBD2, has no DNA to confirm it. Germline V lookup: CDR1 LGHNA, CDR2 YNFKEQ. The CDR3 runs 15 residues. Here the CDR3 reads CASSQDRGGAYEQYF.

The chain has TRBV10-3 and TRBJ2-7; checking the TCRdb D call of TRBD2 is not possible without DNA. Germline loops: CDR1 ENHRY, CDR2 SYGVKD. The CDR3 totals 14 residues. CDR3 in amino acids: CAISDSAGDYEQYF.

V is TRBV11-2 and J is TRBJ1-1; the D call of TRBD1 rests on TCRdb alone, since no DNA is present to check it. The germline V gene encodes CDR1 SGHAT and CDR2 FQNNGV. This CDR3 is 15 amino acids long. CDR3 sequence: CASSSPQGITTEAFF.

The chain carries TRBV20-1 and TRBJ2-5; TCRdb's D gene call, TRBD1, goes unchecked for lack of DNA. CDR1 is DFQATT and CDR2 is SNEGSKA in the germline V gene (reference sequence). The CDR3 loop spans 14 amino acids. The CDR3 here is CSVSEGVLGETQYF.

The V gene is TRBV2, the J gene TRBJ2-3; lacking DNA, the TRBD1 call made by TCRdb goes unchecked. The CDR3 has 19 residues. Germline values: CDR1 SNHLY, CDR2 FYNNEI. The CDR3 reads CASSKNTPRDTLAADTQYF.

The J gene is TRBJ1-1, the V gene TRBV18; TCRdb picks TRBD1, but there is no DNA to check that call. The CDR3 sequence is 15 residues long. Looked up from germline, CDR1 is KGHSH and CDR2 is LQKENI. Here the CDR3 reads CASSQQTGGVFEAFF.

This sequence joins TRBV3-1 and TRBJ2-1; TCRdb reports TRBD2, a call that lacks DNA to check it against. Germline CDR1 is LGHDT and CDR2 is YNNKEL (reference sequence). The CDR3 totals 17 residues. The CDR3 here is CASSQLLAGPSYNEQFF.

The chain couples TRBV9 to TRBJ2-1; with no DNA, the TCRdb D assignment of TRBD2 cannot be verified. The CDR3 sequence is 14 residues long. Germline CDR1 reads SGDLS; CDR2 reads YYNGEE. The CDR3 loop reads CASSVGAGDSEQFF.

The genes are TRBV9 and TRBJ2-7; no DNA is available, so the TRBD2 call from TCRdb remains unchecked. Germline CDR1 and CDR2: SGDLS and YYNGEE. This CDR3 spans 15 amino acids. The CDR3 sequence is CASSVGGGGPDEQYF. Combining the CDR3 with reference TRBV9 and TRBJ2-7 gives the whole variable domain DSGVTQTPKHLITATGQRVTLRCSPRSGDLSVYWYQQSLDQGLQFLIQYYNGEERAKGNILERFSAQQFPDLHSELNLSSLELGDSALYFCASSVGGGGPDEQYFGPGTRLTVT.

The chain links TRBV2 to TRBJ2-5. The CDR3 totals 14 residues. Germline loops: CDR1 SNHLY, CDR2 FYNNEI. This CDR3 reads CASSEPRDQETQYF.

The CDR3 protein is CASPPGQGFTDTQYF. J is TRBJ2-3 and V is TRBV7-3; TCRdb outputs TRBD1, but without DNA this stays unchecked. The CDR3 loop spans 15 amino acids. Germline V gene sequence: CDR1 SGHTA, CDR2 FQGTGA. Based on the CDR3 plus reference TRBV7-3 and TRBJ2-3, the full variable domain is GAGVSQTPSNKVTEKGKYVELRCDPISGHTALYWYRQSLGQGPEFLIYFQGTGAADDSGLPNDRFFAVRPEGSVSTLKIQRTERGDSAVYLCASPPGQGFTDTQYFGPGTRLTVL.

The chain is built from TRBV19 and TRBJ2-1; TCRdb's D call, TRBD2, is unchecked because there is no DNA. Germline V gene data show CDR1 as LNHDA and CDR2 as SQIVND (reference sequence). There are 16 residues in the CDR3. The CDR3: CASRSSGGPDVDEQFF.

This CDR3 reads CASSLPGTSGGAPYEQYF. The chain couples TRBV7-2 to TRBJ2-7; checking the TCRdb D call of TRBD2 is not possible without DNA. The germline gives CDR1 SGHTA, CDR2 FQGNSA. The CDR3 is 18 residues long.

This chain links TRBV4-1 with TRBJ2-7. The length of the CDR3 is 13 residues. The germline V gene encodes CDR1 MGHRA and CDR2 YSYEKL. The CDR3 here is CASSQVPEYEQYF.

This chain links TRBV7-9 with TRBJ1-1. Per germline, CDR1 SEHNR and CDR2 FQNEAQ (reference sequence). CDR3 length equals 14 residues. CDR3 sequence reads: CASSLESLATEAFF.

The chain uses TRBV29-1 and TRBJ1-4; TCRdb calls TRBD1, which cannot be checked without DNA. The CDR3 loop spans 12 amino acids. The germline CDR1 and CDR2 sequences are SQVTM and ANQGSEA. This chain's CDR3 is CPMWPRDEKLFF.